This T cell receptor (beta chain) appears in the sequencing data of a study of OX40 agonist ivuxolimab in advanced cancers. Sequenced by immunoSEQ multiplex PCR; TCRdb stores in-frame clones only, minus some. The repertoire holds tens of thousands of clones, with about nine tenths as singletons. With respect to this clone: Its target is unknown. The junction departs from the called germline gene at one end, perhaps through a read error.

Study outcomes and limitations: CD4+ and CD8+ T cells in blood underwent clonal expansion by week 6 at 0.1 to 3.0 mg/kg.

At baseline, cycle 4 day 1, and cycle 7 day 1, blood was sampled. Germline CDR1 is SNHLY and CDR2 is FYNNEI. The CDR3 totals 15 residues. This chain uses TRBV2 with TRBJ2-6; a possible D gene is TRBD1 (5 bases). The sequence came from an adult with an advanced solid tumor such as melanoma, head and neck, liver or kidney cancer. Material: CD4+ or CD8+ T cells sorted from blood, obtained in a trial of the OX40 agonist ivuxolimab. CDR3 DNA sequence: TGTGCCAGCAGTGAGCCGTTCTCTGGGGCCAACGTCCCGACTTTC. Translated: CASSEPFSGANVPTF.